The clone carrying this T cell receptor beta chain has more than one count but fewer than ten. As yet, its antigen is unknown. This specimen includes other DNA sequences encoding the same CDR3. This sample is drawn from a study of beta chain features in type 1 diabetes. Study background: No age, gender or cell yield differences were seen between patients and healthy donors. Study-level points and caveats: Moderately but significantly shorter TCRB CDR3s were found in Type 1 diabetes patients in all four CD4+ subsets.

Expressed TCRB transcripts were sequenced because the entire RNA isolate underwent reverse transcription. Libraries were prepared by immunoSEQ multiplex PCR; TCRdb keeps only in-frame clonotypes and omits some of them. The data show hundreds of thousands of clones, over 11% seen once. The specimen was naive CD4+ T cells from blood. This receptor was obtained from a man between 18 and 35 years old with type 1 diabetes.

DNA of the CDR3: TGTGCCAGCAGCGTAGGGCATTCTAACACCGGGGAGCTGTTTTTT. Amino acids: CASSVGHSNTGELFF. The genes are TRBV9 and TRBJ2-2; D unresolved. The CDR3 runs to 15 residues. Germline assignment: CDR1 SGDLS and CDR2 YYNGEE. The V end was cut by 0 bases, the J end by 2 bases, with 8 bases between.